What follows describes a single T cell receptor (beta chain). The antigen remains unidentified. The data were obtained in a study of early T cells in non-severe SARS-CoV-2 infection. Study background: Bulk RNA from unsorted whole blood was sequenced; chains were unpaired. Study-wide results and caveats: Matches to VDJdb favored anti-spike CD8 responses and missed private and CD4 specificities.

Individually, cDNA molecules had unique molecular identifiers attached to them. TCRdb recomputed calls from the 5' RACE reads with MiXCR, one row per CDR3 protein. The repertoire holds roughly 25,000 distinct CDR3 sequences, more than 4% seen once, with less than 20% in the top ten. The receptor was derived from an adult who was a healthcare worker with PCR-confirmed SARS-CoV-2 infection or an uninfected control (not recorded which). The sample consisted of whole blood.

The CDR3: CASSLADQTYEQYF. The CDR3 coding sequence is TGTGCCAGCAGCTTAGCGGATCAAACCTACGAGCAGTACTTC. The chain carries TRBV7-9 and TRBJ2-7; D is undetermined. The CDR3 spans 14 residues. Trimming removed 0 bases at V and 2 bases at J, with 8 bases between. In germline, CDR1 is SEHNR, CDR2 FQNEAQ (reference sequence).